This TCR beta chain was identified during a study of human T cells and chemical hapten exposure. General observations from the study: Significantly greater numbers of large CDR3 similarity clusters came from expanded TCRs than from controls.

This clonotype was observed at least ten times. What it recognizes is unknown. The time point here: patch test 1, 2 weeks after DPC sensitization. Treatment denoted: therapeutic diphenylcyclopropenone sensitization with weekly scalp DPC. Donors were 18 to 70-year-old alopecia patients suitable for DPC. Whole blood that had not been fractionated was the source of extracted total RNA. V was shortened by 4 bases and J by 5 bases, with 21 bases between the two germline ends. CDR3 length: 16 amino acids. Germline CDR1 reads SGHRS; CDR2 reads YFSETQ. TCRdb called the RACE reads again in MiXCR, with one record for every CDR3 protein. The repertoire includes about 49,000 distinct CDR3 sequences, 9.3% of them detected once, and around 4.5% sits in the top ten.

The receptor comes from a woman aged 45-60 years with alopecia areata. Some clones in this sample may be carry-over from other donors' samples. The sample here was whole blood, taken in connection with sensitization to the hapten diphenylcyclopropenone (DPC). The chain has TRBV5-1 and TRBJ2-5; D not resolved. CDR3 bases: TGCGCCAGCAGCCCCGGTGGCGTACAAGGTGGGGAGACCCAGTACTTC. Its protein is CASSPGGVQGGETQYF.